Shown below are 19 T cell receptor beta chains from a single sample sequenced in a study of blood T cell repertoires in COVID-19. Using immunoSEQ multiplex PCR, the repertoire was profiled, and TCRdb retains in-frame clones only, with some absent. The data hold over 250,000 clones, with 70% to 85% observed a single time. Sequencing input: peripheral blood. These receptors originate from a woman aged 80 or over with acute or convalescent COVID-19.

The chain links TRBV6-5 to TRBJ2-7; D remains unclear. Trimming removed 0 bases at V and 9 bases at J, with 18 bases between. The CDR3 has 15 residues. Germline V gives CDR1 MNHEY, CDR2 SVGAGI. CDR3 protein: CASSYSKVGRVGQYF. The CDR3 bases are TGTGCCAGCAGTTACTCGAAAGTTGGCCGGGTAGGGCAGTACTTC.

J is TRBJ1-2 and V is TRBV7-9, with a weak D call TRBD1 (6 bases). V lost 8 bases and J lost 2, with 9 bases in between. The length of the CDR3 is 12 residues. Looked up from germline, CDR1 is SEHNR and CDR2 is FQNEAQ (reference sequence). This CDR3 reads CASGQSNYGYTF. In DNA form, the CDR3 reads TGTGCCAGCGGACAGTCCAACTATGGCTACACCTTC.

As regards this clone: One end of the junction does not line up with germline, which may come from a read error. The chain joins TRBV5-1 to TRBJ2-3; TRBD2 matches at 10 bases. The CDR3 loop spans 13 amino acids. Germline V CDR1 and CDR2: SGHRS, YFSETQ. CDR3 in amino acids: CASSSTSGGALDF. DNA for the CDR3: TGCGCCAGCAGCTCCACCAGCGGGGGGGCCTTGGATTTT.

The J gene is TRBJ1-5, the V gene TRBV5-1, with TRBD1 matching over 11 bases. CDR1 is SGHRS and CDR2 is YFSETQ in the germline V gene. There are 16 residues in the CDR3. V shed 4 bases and J 3 bases; nucleotides not matched to a gene: 6. CDR3 nucleotides: TGCGCCAGCAGCCCGGGGACAGGGGGTACCAATCAGCCCCAGCATTTT. It specifies CASSPGTGGTNQPQHF.

This chain connects TRBV2 to TRBJ2-3; the D gene is possibly TRBD1 (5 bases). Trimming took off 6 bases at V and 6 bases at J, with 10 bases between the two ends. Looked up from germline, CDR1 is SNHLY and CDR2 is FYNNEI. This CDR3 is built from 12 residues. The CDR3 nucleotides are TGTGCCAGCAGAGCACAGGCGGATACGCAGTATTTT. Its translation: CASRAQADTQYF. The entire variable domain, with the rest obtained from reference TRBV2 and TRBJ2-3, is as follows: EPEVTQTPSHQVTQMGQEVILRCVPISNHLYFYWYRQILGQKVEFLVSFYNNEISEKSEIFDDQFSVERPDGSNFTLKIRSTKLEDSAMYFCASRAQADTQYFGPGTRLTVL.

This clone was seen only a few times. V usage is TRBV6-2 or TRBV6-3 and J usage is TRBJ2-2, with TRBD1 matching over 10 bases. After removal of 6 bases from V and 5 bases from J, the junction contained 9 bases not matched to a gene. Germline V CDR1 and CDR2: MNHEY, SVGEGT. This CDR3 comprises 16 residues. The CDR3 DNA is TGTGCCAGCAGCCCGCTTCGGACAGGGGGGACCGGGGAGCTGTTTTTT. Translated, it gives CASSPLRTGGTGELFF.

The chain joins TRBV6-5 to TRBJ1-1, with D perhaps TRBD1 (5 bases). Looked up from germline, CDR1 is MNHEY and CDR2 is SVGAGI. The V gene lost 7 bases and the J gene lost 3 bases, with 12 bases spanning the gap. The CDR3 has 13 residues. Here the CDR3 reads CASTQGIDTEAFF. CDR3 DNA sequence: TGTGCCAGCACTCAGGGTATCGACACTGAAGCTTTCTTT.

CDR3 sequence (DNA): TGTGCCAGCTCAGCCGGTGCGGGCGCCTATAATTCACCCCTCCACTTT. Protein sequence: CASSAGAGAYNSPLHF. The J gene is TRBJ1-6, the V gene TRBV18; D is unclear. With 5 bases removed from V and 2 bases from J, the gap between germline ends came to 13 bases. The CDR3 sequence is 16 residues long. Germline V CDR1 and CDR2: KGHSH, LQKENI.

This chain joins TRBV27 and TRBJ1-6, with 9 bases lining up with TRBD1. The CDR3 loop spans 17 amino acids. Germline V gives CDR1 MNHEY, CDR2 SMNVEV (reference sequence). Trimming at V came to 2 bases and at J to 7 bases, leaving 9 bases not matched to a gene. The CDR3, as DNA: TGTGCCAGCAGTTTAGCGTTCGACAGGGGGGGAAATTCACCCCTCCACTTT. Its translation is CASSLAFDRGGNSPLHF.

A few counts support this clone. J is TRBJ2-3 and V is TRBV7-3, with 7 bases matching TRBD2. Germline CDR1 reads SGHTA; CDR2 reads FQGTGA. This CDR3 comprises 16 residues. J was trimmed by 6 bases and V by 2 bases; bases with no gene match: 11. The CDR3 sequence is CASSLGPIAGGDTQYF. The DNA of the CDR3 is TGTGCCAGCAGCTTAGGCCCGATAGCCGGGGGGGATACGCAGTATTTT.

The chain joins TRBV12-5 to TRBJ2-1; TRBD2 matches 9 bases. J lost 6 bases, V lost 3 bases, and 9 bases had no gene match. Germline assignment: CDR1 LGHNT and CDR2 FRNRAP. The CDR3 extends over 16 amino acids. The CDR3 DNA follows: TGTGCTAGTGGTTTTGTGACTAGCGGAAGGACCAATGAGCAGTTCTTC. Translating it yields CASGFVTSGRTNEQFF.

A single count supports this clone. The V gene is TRBV11-3, the J gene TRBJ2-2; D perhaps matches TRBD1 (6 bases). The ends were cut back, 2 bases at V and 6 bases at J, with 10 bases in the middle. Germline V lookup: CDR1 SGHNT, CDR2 YENEEA. The CDR3 covers 14 residues. Here the CDR3 reads CASSLSRGSGELFF. In DNA, the CDR3 is TGTGCCAGCAGCTTAAGCAGGGGCTCCGGGGAGCTGTTTTTT.

The V and J genes are TRBV2 and TRBJ2-2; TRBD1 might be the D (6 bases). Trimming removed 5 bases at V and 7 bases at J, with 14 bases between. Germline CDR1 and CDR2: SNHLY and FYNNEI. The length of the CDR3 is 14 residues. The CDR3 DNA follows: TGTGCCAGCAGTTTAACCCTAGGGGGCGGGGAGCTGTTTTTT. Its translation is CASSLTLGGGELFF.

The rearrangement joins TRBV6-5 to TRBJ2-2; 9 bases are a match to TRBD1. Trimming removed 4 bases from V and 3 bases from J; junction bases left unmatched: 3. The germline V gene encodes CDR1 MNHEY and CDR2 SVGAGI. This CDR3 contains 15 residues. The CDR3, as DNA: TGTGCCAGCAGTTCACAGGGGGCTCACACCGGGGAGCTGTTTTTT. Amino acids: CASSSQGAHTGELFF.

This chain uses TRBV2 with TRBJ1-1; 7 bases are shared with TRBD1. V was pared by 6 bases and J by 9 bases, with 10 bases of the junction left unmatched. This CDR3 spans 13 amino acids. Germline-derived CDR1 and CDR2 are SNHLY and FYNNEI. CDR3 sequence: CASRIQGSQKAFF. The CDR3 nucleotides read TGTGCCAGCAGAATACAGGGGAGCCAAAAAGCTTTCTTT.

The J gene is TRBJ1-2, the V gene TRBV11-2, with D uncertain. Trimming took 5 bases from V and 4 from J, leaving 11 bases between them. The V gene's germline CDR1 is SGHAT and CDR2 FQNNGV. This CDR3 comprises 13 residues. DNA for the CDR3: TGTGCCAGCAGCAGTTTACTCCTCTATGGCTACACCTTC. As protein: CASSSLLLYGYTF.

The gene calls are TRBV7-9 and TRBJ1-2, with 10 bases lining up with TRBD1. The V gene's germline CDR1 is SEHNR and CDR2 FQNEAQ (reference sequence). The V and J ends lost 3 bases and 2 bases, in that order; junction bases with no gene match: 6. This CDR3 region has 16 residues. The CDR3 region is CASSLGTGVLNYGYTF. For the CDR3, the DNA is TGTGCCAGCAGCTTGGGGACAGGGGTATTGAACTATGGCTACACCTTC. The full variable domain, with the rest looked up from reference TRBV7-9 and TRBJ1-2, is DTGVSQNPRHKITKRGQNVTFRCDPISEHNRLYWYRQTLGQGPEFLTYFQNEAQLEKSRLLSDRFSAERPKGSFSTLEIQRTEQGDSAMYLCASSLGTGVLNYGYTFGSGTRLTVV.

This sequence joins TRBV7-8 and TRBJ2-5, with 7 bases that match TRBD2. In germline, CDR1 is SGHVS, CDR2 FQNEAQ. The CDR3 contains 13 residues. With V trimmed by 5 bases and J by 2 bases, 2 bases remained unmatched. The CDR3 bases are TGTGCCAGCAGCCGCGGGAGTCAAGAGACCCAGTACTTC. This translates into CASSRGSQETQYF.

This sequence joins TRBV18 and TRBJ2-3; 8 bases agree with TRBD2. Trimming cost V 3 bases and J 2 bases; bases outside gene matches: 4. This CDR3 contains 15 residues. Per the germline V gene, CDR1 is KGHSH and CDR2 is LQKENI. The CDR3 loop is CASSPSAGATDTQYF. Here the CDR3 DNA reads TGTGCCAGCTCACCCTCAGCGGGAGCCACAGATACGCAGTATTTT.